The T cell receptor beta chain under discussion was sequenced for a study of identical twins. Study conclusions and caveats: Modelling underestimated the level of out-of-frame TCR alpha sharing observed in monozygotic twins.

Each donor (without exception) was a healthy Caucasian. Germline assignment: CDR1 SGDLS and CDR2 YYNGEE. V lost 4 bases, J lost 3 bases, and 11 bases lay in between. The CDR3 has 13 amino acids. This clonotype came up a few times. What it recognizes is unknown. A much more abundant neighbour one base away suggests this may be a read error. From the 5' RACE reads, TCRdb called clonotypes with MiXCR, one entry per CDR3 protein. The table records 700,000 or so distinct CDR3 sequences, under 9% of them present only once. This sample also appeared in a second study, on yellow fever vaccine responses in identical twins.

This chain links TRBV9 with TRBJ2-7; weak D call: TRBD2 (5 bases). The sequencing input was PBMCs. The clonotype was recovered from a woman aged 18-30 years in good health. CDR3: CASSFGLGYEQYF. CDR3 coding DNA: TGTGCCAGCAGCTTCGGACTGGGCTACGAGCAGTACTTC.